Presented here are 4 T cell receptor beta chains from one specimen sequenced in a study of blood T cell repertoires in COVID-19 (dated by TCRdb to the early 2020s). The method behind the library was the immunoSEQ multiplex PCR assay. TCRdb stores this immuneACCESS table with in-frame sequences only. Part of the clones is absent; in the studies checked, under half of the shortfall reflects unresolved V genes, and no reason is known for the rest. Here the sample has around 100,000 clones; around 83% occur a single time. The leading ten clones occupy approximately 1.3% of the sample. Sequencing was carried out using peripheral blood. The receptors originated from a man aged 40-49 years with acute or convalescent COVID-19.

V usage is TRBV7-2 and J usage is TRBJ2-3, with 12 bases lining up with TRBD2. Germline CDR1 and CDR2: SGHTA and FQGNSA. The CDR3 consists of 15 residues. V was pared by 3 bases and J by 5 bases, with 3 bases of the junction left unmatched. This CDR3 reads CASSFLAGGQDTQYF. Here the CDR3 DNA reads TGTGCCAGCAGCTTCCTAGCGGGGGGGCAAGATACGCAGTATTTT. Complete variable domain (other parts from reference TRBV7-2 and TRBJ2-3): GAGVSQSPSNKVTEKGKDVELRCDPISGHTALYWYRQSLGQGLEFLIYFQGNSAPDKSGLPSDRFSAERTGGSVSTLTIQRTQQEDSAVYLCASSFLAGGQDTQYFGPGTRLTVL.

The chain joins TRBV7-2 to TRBJ2-5, with 14 bases that match TRBD2. V shed 5 bases and J 5 bases; nucleotides not matched to a gene: 7. The CDR3 length is 16 residues. CDR1 and CDR2 from the germline V gene are SGHTA and FQGNSA. The CDR3 sequence: CASSTGLAGAGETQYF. The CDR3 nucleotides are TGTGCCAGCAGCACGGGACTAGCGGGGGCGGGGGAGACCCAGTACTTC. Full variable domain (rest looked up from reference TRBV7-2 and TRBJ2-5): GAGVSQSPSNKVTEKGKDVELRCDPISGHTALYWYRQSLGQGLEFLIYFQGNSAPDKSGLPSDRFSAERTGGSVSTLTIQRTQQEDSAVYLCASSTGLAGAGETQYFGPGTRLLVL.

For this clone: One junction end does not reproduce the germline sequence, and a read error may be involved. This chain uses TRBV7-7 with TRBJ2-5; 14 bases fit TRBD2. The V gene's germline CDR1 is SSHAT and CDR2 FNYEAQ (reference sequence). The CDR3 extends over 16 amino acids. The CDR3 loop is CASSSRLAGGQETQYF. DNA for the CDR3: TGTGCTAGCAGCTCTCGACTAGCGGGGGGGCAAGAGACCCAGTACTTC. Together with reference TRBV7-7 and TRBJ2-5, the CDR3 gives the full variable domain: GAGVSQSPRYKVTKRGQDVTLRCDPISSHATLYWYQQALGQGPEFLTYFNYEAQPDKSGLPSDRFSAERPEGSISTLTIQRTEQRDSAMYRCASSSRLAGGQETQYFGPGTRLLVL.

The chain links TRBV6-5 to TRBJ1-4, with TRBD1 identical over 9 bases. Germline loops: CDR1 MNHEY, CDR2 SVGAGI. The CDR3 length is 13 residues. J gave up 8 bases and V 6 bases, and 4 bases lay outside the gene matches. DNA for the CDR3: TGTGCCAGCAGGGACAGGGGAGGGGAAAAACTGTTTTTT. Translating it yields CASRDRGGEKLFF.